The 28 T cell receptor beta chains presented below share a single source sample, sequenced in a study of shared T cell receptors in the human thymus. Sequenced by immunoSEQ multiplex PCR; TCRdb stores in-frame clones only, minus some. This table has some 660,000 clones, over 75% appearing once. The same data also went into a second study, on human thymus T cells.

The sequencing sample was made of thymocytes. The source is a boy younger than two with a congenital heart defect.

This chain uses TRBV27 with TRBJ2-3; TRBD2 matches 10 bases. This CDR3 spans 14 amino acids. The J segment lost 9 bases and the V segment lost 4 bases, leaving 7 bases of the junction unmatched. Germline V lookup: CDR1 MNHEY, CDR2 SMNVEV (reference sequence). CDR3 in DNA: TGTGCCAGCAGTTCTAGCGGGAGTATGGGGACGCAGTATTTT. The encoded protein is CASSSSGSMGTQYF.

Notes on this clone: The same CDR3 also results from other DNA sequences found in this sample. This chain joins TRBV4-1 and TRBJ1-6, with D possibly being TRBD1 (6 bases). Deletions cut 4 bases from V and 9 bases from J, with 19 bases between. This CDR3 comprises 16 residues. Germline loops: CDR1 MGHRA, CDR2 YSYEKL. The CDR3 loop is CASSPGGQTLGSPLHF. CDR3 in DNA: TGCGCCAGCAGCCCCGGAGGACAGACGCTAGGTTCACCCCTCCACTTT.

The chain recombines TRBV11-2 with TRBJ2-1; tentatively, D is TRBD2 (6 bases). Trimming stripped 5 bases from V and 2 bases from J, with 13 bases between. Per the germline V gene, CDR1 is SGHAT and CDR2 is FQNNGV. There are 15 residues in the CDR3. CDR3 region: CASSPLAEAYNEQFF. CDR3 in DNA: TGTGCCAGCAGCCCTTTAGCGGAGGCCTACAATGAGCAGTTCTTC.

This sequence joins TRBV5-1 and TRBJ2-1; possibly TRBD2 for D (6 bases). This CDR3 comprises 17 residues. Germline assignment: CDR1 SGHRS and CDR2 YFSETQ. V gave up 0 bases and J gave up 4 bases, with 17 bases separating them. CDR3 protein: CASSLAGKNGGYNEQFF. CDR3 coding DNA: TGCGCCAGCAGCTTGGCAGGCAAGAACGGGGGATACAATGAGCAGTTCTTC.

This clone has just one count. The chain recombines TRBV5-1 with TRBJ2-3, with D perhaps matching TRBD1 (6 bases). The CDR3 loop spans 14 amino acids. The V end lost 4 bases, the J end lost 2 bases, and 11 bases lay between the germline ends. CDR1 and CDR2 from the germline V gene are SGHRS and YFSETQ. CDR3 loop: CASSLTGNTDTQYF. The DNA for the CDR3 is TGCGCCAGCAGCCTAACAGGGAACACAGATACGCAGTATTTT.

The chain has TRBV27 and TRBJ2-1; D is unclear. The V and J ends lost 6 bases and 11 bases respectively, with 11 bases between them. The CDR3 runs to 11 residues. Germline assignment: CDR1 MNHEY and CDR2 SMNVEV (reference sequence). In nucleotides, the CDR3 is TGTGCCAGCAGAGACTTCACGAAGCAGTTCTTC. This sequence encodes CASRDFTKQFF.

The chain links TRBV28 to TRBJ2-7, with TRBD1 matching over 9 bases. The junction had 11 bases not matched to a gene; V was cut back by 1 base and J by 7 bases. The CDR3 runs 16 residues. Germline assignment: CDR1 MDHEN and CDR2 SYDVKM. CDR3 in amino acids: CASSLFPRDRDDEQYF. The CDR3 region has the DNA TGTGCCAGCAGTTTATTTCCCCGGGACAGGGATGATGAGCAGTACTTC.

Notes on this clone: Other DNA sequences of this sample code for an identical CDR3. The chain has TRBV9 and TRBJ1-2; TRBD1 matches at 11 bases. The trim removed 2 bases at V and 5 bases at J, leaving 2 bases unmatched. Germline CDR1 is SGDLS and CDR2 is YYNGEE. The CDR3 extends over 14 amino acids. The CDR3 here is CASSVGTGGYGYTF. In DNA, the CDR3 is TGTGCCAGCAGCGTTGGGACAGGGGGGTATGGCTACACCTTC.

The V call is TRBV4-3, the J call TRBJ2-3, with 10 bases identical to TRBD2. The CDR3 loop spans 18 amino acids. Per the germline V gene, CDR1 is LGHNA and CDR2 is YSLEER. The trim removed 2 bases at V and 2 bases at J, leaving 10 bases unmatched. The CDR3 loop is CASSQSGLAGATTDTQYF. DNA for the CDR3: TGCGCCAGCAGCCAAAGTGGGCTAGCGGGGGCGACCACAGATACGCAGTATTTT.

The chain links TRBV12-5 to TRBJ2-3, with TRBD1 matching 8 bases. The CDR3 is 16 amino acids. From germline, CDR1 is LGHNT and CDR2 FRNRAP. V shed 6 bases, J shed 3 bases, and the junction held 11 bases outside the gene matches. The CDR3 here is CASGPPRGQGTDTQYF. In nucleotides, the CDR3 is TGTGCTAGTGGCCCCCCTCGTGGACAGGGAACAGATACGCAGTATTTT. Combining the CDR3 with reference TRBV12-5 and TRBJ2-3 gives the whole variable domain DARVTQTPRHKVTEMGQEVTMRCQPILGHNTVFWYRQTMMQGLELLAYFRNRAPLDDSGMPKDRFSAEMPDATLATLKIQPSEPRDSAVYFCASGPPRGQGTDTQYFGPGTRLTVL.

Here the CDR3 DNA reads TGTGCCAGCAGTCTGCTAGCGGGAGGCACGATAGTTTGGGGTGAGCAGTTCTTC. This sequence encodes CASSLLAGGTIVWGEQFF. The chain employs TRBV28 and TRBJ2-1; 11 bases match TRBD2. The CDR3 totals 18 residues. The V gene's germline CDR1 is MDHEN and CDR2 SYDVKM. The trim removed 5 bases at V and 9 bases at J, leaving 18 bases unmatched.

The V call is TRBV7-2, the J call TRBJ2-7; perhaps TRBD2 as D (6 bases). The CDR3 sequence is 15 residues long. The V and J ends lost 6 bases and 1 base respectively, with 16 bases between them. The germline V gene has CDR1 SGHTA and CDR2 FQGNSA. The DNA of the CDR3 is TGTGCCAGCAGTTCCCCCGGGACTGATTCCTACGAGCAGTACTTC. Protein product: CASSSPGTDSYEQYF.

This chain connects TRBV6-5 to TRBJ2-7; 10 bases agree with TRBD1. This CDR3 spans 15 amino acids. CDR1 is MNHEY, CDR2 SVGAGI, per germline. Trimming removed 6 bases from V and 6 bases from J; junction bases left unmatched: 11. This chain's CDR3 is CASSRPRDRGGEQYF. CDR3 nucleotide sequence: TGTGCCAGCAGCCGACCCCGGGACAGGGGTGGCGAGCAGTACTTC.

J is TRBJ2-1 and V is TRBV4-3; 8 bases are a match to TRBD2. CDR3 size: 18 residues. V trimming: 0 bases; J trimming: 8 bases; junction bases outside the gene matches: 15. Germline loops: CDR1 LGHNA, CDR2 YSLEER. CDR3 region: CASSQDSGTGTRVDEQFF. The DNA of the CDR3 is TGCGCCAGCAGCCAAGATTCCGGAACCGGGACTAGGGTTGATGAGCAGTTCTTC.

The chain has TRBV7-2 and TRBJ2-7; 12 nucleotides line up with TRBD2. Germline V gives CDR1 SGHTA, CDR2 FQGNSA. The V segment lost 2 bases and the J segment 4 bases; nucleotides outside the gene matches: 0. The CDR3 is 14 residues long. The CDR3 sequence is CASSLLAGGYEQYF. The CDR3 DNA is TGTGCCAGCAGCTTACTAGCGGGAGGGTACGAGCAGTACTTC.

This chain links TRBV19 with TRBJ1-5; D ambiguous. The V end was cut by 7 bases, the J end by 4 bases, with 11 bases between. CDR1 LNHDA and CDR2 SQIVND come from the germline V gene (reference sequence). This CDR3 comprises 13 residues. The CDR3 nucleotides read TGTGCCAGTACCTATGGGAGAAATCAGCCCCAGCATTTT. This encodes CASTYGRNQPQHF.

The CDR3 region is CAWSVGQGRRDTEAFF. The CDR3 DNA is TGTGCCTGGAGTGTAGGTCAGGGGCGTAGGGACACTGAAGCTTTCTTT. This chain connects TRBV30 to TRBJ1-1, with a tentative D call TRBD1 (6 bases). The CDR3 is made up of 16 amino acids. The V end lost 0 bases, the J end lost 3 bases, and 17 bases lay between the germline ends. Germline CDR1 reads GTSNPN; CDR2 reads SVGIG (reference sequence).

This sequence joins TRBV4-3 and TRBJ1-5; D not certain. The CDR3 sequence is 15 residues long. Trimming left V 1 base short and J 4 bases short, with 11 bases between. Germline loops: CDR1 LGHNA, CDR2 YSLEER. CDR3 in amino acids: CASSQARGPNQPQHF. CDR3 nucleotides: TGCGCCAGCAGCCAAGCGCGTGGTCCTAATCAGCCCCAGCATTTT.

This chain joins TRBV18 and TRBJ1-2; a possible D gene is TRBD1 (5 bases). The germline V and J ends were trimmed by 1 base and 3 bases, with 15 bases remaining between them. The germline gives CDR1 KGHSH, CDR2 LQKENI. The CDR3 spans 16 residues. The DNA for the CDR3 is TGTGCCAGCTCACCACGGCAGGGTTCTAGGGACTATGGCTACACCTTC. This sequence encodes CASSPRQGSRDYGYTF.

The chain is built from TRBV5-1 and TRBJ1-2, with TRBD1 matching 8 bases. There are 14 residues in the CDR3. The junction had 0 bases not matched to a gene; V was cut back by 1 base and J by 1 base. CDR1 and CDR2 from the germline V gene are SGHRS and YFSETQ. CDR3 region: CASSLTGGNYGYTF. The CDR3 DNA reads TGCGCCAGCAGCTTGACAGGGGGTAACTATGGCTACACCTTC. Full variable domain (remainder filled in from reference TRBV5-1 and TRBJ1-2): KAGVTQTPRYLIKTRGQQVTLSCSPISGHRSVSWYQQTPGQGLQFLFEYFSETQRNKGNFPGRFSGRQFSNSRSEMNVSTLELGDSALYLCASSLTGGNYGYTFGSGTRLTVV.

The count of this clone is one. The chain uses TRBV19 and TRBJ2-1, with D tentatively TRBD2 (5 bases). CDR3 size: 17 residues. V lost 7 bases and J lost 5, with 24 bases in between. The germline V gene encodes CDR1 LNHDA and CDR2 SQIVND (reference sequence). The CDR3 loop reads CASTPPGGGRRNNEQFF. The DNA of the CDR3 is TGTGCCAGTACCCCCCCGGGTGGCGGGCGTCGAAACAATGAGCAGTTCTTC.

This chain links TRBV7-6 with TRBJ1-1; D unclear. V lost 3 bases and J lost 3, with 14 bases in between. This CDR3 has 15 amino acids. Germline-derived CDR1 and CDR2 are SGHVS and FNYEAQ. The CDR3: CASSLKTWPDTEAFF. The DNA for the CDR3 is TGTGCCAGCAGCTTGAAGACATGGCCAGACACTGAAGCTTTCTTT.

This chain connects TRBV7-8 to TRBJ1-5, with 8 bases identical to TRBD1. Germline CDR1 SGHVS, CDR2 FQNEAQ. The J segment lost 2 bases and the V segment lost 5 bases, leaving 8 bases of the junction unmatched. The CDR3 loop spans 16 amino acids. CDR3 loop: CASSLGPGQGNQPQHF. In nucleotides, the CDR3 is TGTGCCAGCAGCCTCGGGCCGGGACAGGGCAATCAGCCCCAGCATTTT. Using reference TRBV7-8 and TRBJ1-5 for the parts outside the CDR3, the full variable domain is GAGVSQSPRYKVAKRGQDVALRCDPISGHVSLFWYQQALGQGPEFLTYFQNEAQLDKSGLPSDRFFAERPEGSVSTLKIQRTQQEDSAVYLCASSLGPGQGNQPQHFGDGTRLSIL.

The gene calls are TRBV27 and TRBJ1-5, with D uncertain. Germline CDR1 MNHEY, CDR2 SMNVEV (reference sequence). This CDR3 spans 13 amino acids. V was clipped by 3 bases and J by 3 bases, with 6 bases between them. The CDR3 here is CASSLSVNQPQHF. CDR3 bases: TGTGCCAGCAGTTTGTCAGTCAATCAGCCCCAGCATTTT.

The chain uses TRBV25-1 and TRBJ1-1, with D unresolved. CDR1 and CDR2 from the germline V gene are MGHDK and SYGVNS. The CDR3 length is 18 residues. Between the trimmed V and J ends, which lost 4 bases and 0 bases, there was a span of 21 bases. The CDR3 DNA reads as TGTGCCAGCAGTGTTAGCGGGTCCCCGGAGGGCATGAACACTGAAGCTTTCTTT. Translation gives CASSVSGSPEGMNTEAFF.

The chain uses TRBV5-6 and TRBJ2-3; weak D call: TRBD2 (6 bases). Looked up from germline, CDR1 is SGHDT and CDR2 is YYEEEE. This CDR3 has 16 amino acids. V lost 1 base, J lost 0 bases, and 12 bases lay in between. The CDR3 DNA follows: TGTGCCAGCAGCTTGCTTCTCGCGGGGAGCACAGATACGCAGTATTTT. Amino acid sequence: CASSLLLAGSTDTQYF.

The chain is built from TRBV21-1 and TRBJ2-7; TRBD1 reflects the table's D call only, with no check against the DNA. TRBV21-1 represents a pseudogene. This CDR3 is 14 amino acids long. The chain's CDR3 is CASSNAGGGREQYF. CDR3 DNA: TGTGCCAGCAGCAATGCAGGGGGAGGACGCGAGCAGTACTTC.

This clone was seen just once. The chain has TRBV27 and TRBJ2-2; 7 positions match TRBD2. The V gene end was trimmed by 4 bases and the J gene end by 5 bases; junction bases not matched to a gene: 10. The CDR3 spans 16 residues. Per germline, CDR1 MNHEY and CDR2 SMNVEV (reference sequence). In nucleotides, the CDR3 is TGTGCCAGCAGTTCGGACGGGAGGATCAAGACCGGGGAGCTGTTTTTT. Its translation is CASSSDGRIKTGELFF.